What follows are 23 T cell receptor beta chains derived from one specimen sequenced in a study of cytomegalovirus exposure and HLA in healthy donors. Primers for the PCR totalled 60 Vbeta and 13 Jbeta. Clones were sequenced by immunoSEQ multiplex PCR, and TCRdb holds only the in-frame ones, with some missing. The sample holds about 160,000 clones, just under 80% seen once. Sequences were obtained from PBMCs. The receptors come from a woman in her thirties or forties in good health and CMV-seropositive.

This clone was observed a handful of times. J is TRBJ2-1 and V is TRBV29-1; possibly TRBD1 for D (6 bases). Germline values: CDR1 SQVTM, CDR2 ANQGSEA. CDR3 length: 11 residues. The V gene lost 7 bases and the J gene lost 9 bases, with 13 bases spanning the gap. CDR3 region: CSARGGPEQFF. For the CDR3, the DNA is TGCAGCGCAAGAGGGGGTCCTGAGCAGTTCTTC.

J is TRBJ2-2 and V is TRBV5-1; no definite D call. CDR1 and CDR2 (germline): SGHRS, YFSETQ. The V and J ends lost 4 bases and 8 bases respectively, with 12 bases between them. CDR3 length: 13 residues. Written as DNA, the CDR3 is TGCGCCAGCAGCCCCGTTCCCGCGGGGGAGCTGTTTTTT. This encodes CASSPVPAGELFF.

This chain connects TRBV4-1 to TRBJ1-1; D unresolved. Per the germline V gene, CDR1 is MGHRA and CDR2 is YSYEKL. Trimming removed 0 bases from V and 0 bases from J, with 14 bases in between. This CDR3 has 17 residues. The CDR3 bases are TGCGCCAGCAGCCAAGATCAGAACCGTCTTCTGAACACTGAAGCTTTCTTT. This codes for CASSQDQNRLLNTEAFF.

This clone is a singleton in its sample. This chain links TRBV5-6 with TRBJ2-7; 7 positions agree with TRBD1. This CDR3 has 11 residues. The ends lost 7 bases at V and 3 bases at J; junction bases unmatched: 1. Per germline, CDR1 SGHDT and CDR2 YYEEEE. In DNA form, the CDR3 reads TGTGCCAGCGGGACAGACTACGAGCAGTACTTC. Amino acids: CASGTDYEQYF.

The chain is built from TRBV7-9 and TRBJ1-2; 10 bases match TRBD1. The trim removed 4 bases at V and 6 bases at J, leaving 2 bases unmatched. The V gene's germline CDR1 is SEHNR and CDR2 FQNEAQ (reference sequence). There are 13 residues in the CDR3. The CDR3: CASSYGTGDGYTF. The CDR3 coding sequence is TGTGCCAGCAGCTACGGGACAGGGGATGGCTACACCTTC.

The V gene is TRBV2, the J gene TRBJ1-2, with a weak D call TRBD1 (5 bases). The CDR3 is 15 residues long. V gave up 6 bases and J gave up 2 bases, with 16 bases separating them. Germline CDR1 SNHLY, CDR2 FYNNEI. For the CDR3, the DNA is TGTGCCAGCAGGCAGGACACAATTAGGAACTATGGCTACACCTTC. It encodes CASRQDTIRNYGYTF. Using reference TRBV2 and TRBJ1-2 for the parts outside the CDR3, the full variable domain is EPEVTQTPSHQVTQMGQEVILRCVPISNHLYFYWYRQILGQKVEFLVSFYNNEISEKSEIFDDQFSVERPDGSNFTLKIRSTKLEDSAMYFCASRQDTIRNYGYTFGSGTRLTVV.

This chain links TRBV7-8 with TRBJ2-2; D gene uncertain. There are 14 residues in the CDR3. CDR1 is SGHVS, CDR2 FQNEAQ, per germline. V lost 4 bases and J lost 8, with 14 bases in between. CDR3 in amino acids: CASSSLRRVGELFF. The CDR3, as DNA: TGTGCCAGCAGCTCCCTCCGACGGGTGGGGGAGCTGTTTTTT.

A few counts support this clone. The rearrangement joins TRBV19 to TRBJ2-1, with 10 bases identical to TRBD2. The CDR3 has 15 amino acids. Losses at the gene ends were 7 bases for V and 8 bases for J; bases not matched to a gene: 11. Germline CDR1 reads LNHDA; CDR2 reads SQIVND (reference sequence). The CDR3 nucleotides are TGTGCCAGTAACATTAGAGCGGGGGGGCCCTATGAGCAGTTCTTC. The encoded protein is CASNIRAGGPYEQFF.

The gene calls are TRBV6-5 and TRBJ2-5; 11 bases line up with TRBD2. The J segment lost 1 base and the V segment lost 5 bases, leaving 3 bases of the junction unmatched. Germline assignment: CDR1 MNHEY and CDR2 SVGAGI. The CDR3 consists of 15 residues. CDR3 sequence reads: CASSPTSGIQETQYF. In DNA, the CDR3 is TGTGCCAGCAGTCCGACTAGCGGGATCCAAGAGACCCAGTACTTC.

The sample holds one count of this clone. The CDR3 loop reads CASAAPPGWDGYTF. For the CDR3, the DNA is TGTGCCAGCGCCGCACCCCCGGGTTGGGATGGCTACACCTTC. The chain combines TRBV28 with TRBJ1-2; no definite D call. This CDR3 comprises 14 residues. Per the germline V gene, CDR1 is MDHEN and CDR2 is SYDVKM. V was cut by 8 bases and J by 6 bases, with 19 bases left in between.

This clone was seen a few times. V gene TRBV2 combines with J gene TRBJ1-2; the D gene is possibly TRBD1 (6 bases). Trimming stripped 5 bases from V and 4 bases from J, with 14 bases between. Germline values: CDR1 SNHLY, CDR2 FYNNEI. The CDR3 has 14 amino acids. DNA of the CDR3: TGTGCCAGCAGTCCCAGGGGTATTACCTATGGCTACACCTTC. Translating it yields CASSPRGITYGYTF.

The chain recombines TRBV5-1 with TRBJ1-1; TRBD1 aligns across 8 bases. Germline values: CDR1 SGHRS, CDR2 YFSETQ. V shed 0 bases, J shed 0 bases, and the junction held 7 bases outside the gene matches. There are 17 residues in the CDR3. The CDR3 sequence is CASSLATGDRLNTEAFF. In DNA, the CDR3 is TGCGCCAGCAGCTTGGCGACAGGGGATCGCTTGAACACTGAAGCTTTCTTT. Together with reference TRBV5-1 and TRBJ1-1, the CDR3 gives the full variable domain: KAGVTQTPRYLIKTRGQQVTLSCSPISGHRSVSWYQQTPGQGLQFLFEYFSETQRNKGNFPGRFSGRQFSNSRSEMNVSTLELGDSALYLCASSLATGDRLNTEAFFGQGTRLTVV.

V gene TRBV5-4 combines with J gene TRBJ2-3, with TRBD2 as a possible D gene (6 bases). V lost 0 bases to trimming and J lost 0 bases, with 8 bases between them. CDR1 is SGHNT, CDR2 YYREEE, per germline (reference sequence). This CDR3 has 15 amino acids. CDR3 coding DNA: TGTGCCAGCAGCTTGGGGACTACTAGCACAGATACGCAGTATTTT. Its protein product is CASSLGTTSTDTQYF.

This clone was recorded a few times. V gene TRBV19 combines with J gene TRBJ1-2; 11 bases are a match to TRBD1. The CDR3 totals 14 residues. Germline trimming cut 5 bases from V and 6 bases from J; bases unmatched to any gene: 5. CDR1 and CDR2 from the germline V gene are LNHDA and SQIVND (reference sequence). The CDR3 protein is CASSLRTGGHGYTF. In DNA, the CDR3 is TGTGCCAGTAGTCTTCGGACAGGGGGCCATGGCTACACCTTC.

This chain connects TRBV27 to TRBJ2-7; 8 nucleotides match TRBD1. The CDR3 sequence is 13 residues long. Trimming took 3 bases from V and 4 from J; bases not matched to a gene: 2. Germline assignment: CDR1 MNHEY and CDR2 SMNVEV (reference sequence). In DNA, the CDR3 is TGTGCCAGCAGTTTGCAGGGGGCTTACGAGCAGTACTTC. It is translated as CASSLQGAYEQYF.

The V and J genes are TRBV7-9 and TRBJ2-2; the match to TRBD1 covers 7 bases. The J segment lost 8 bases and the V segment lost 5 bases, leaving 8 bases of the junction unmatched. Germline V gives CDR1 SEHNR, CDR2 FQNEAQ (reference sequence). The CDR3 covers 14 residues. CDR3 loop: CASSKPGGSGELFF. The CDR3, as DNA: TGTGCCAGCAGCAAACCAGGGGGTTCGGGGGAGCTGTTTTTT.

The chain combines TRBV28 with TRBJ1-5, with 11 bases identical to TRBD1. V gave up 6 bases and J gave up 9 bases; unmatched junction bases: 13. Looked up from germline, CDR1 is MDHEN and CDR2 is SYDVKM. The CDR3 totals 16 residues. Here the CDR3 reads CASRQEDRGPVPPQHF. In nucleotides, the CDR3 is TGTGCCAGCAGACAGGAGGACAGGGGGCCCGTCCCGCCCCAGCATTTT.

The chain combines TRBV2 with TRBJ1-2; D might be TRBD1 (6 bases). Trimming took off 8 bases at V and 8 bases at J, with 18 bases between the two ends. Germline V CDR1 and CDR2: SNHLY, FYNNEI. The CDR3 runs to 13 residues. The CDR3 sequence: CASSSTGGRGYTF. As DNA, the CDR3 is TGTGCCAGCTCATCGACGGGGGGCCGGGGCTACACCTTC. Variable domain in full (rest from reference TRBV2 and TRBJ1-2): EPEVTQTPSHQVTQMGQEVILRCVPISNHLYFYWYRQILGQKVEFLVSFYNNEISEKSEIFDDQFSVERPDGSNFTLKIRSTKLEDSAMYFCASSSTGGRGYTFGSGTRLTVV.

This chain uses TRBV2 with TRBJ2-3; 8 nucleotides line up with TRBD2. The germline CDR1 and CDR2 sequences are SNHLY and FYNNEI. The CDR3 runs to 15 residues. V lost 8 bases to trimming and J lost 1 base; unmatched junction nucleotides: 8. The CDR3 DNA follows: TGTGCCAGCGACGGGGGGGCCCTTGGCACAGATACGCAGTATTTT. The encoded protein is CASDGGALGTDTQYF.

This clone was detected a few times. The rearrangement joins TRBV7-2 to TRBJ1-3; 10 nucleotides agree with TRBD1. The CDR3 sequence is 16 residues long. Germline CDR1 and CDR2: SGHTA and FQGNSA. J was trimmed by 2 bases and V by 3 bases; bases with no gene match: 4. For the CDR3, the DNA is TGTGCCAGCAGCTTTGCCGGGACAGGGGCTGGAAACACCATATATTTT. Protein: CASSFAGTGAGNTIYF.

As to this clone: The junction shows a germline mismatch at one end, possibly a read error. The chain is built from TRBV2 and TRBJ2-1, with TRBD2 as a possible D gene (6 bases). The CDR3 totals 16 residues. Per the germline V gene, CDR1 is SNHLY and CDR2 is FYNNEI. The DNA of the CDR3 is TGTGCCAGCAGAGAAGAAGGGAGGCATGAAGGCAATGAGCAGTTCTTC. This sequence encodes CASREEGRHEGNEQFF.

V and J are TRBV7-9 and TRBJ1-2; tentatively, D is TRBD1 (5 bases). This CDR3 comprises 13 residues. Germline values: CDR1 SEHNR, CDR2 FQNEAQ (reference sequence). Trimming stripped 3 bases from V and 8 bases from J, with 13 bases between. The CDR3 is CASSFFGGYGYTF. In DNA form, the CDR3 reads TGTGCCAGCAGCTTTTTCGGGGGATACGGCTACACCTTC.

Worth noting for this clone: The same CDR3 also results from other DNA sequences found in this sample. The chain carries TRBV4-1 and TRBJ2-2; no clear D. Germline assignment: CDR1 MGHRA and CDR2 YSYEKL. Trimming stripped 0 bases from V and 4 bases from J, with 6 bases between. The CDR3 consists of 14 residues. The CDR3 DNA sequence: TGCGCCAGCAGCCAAGATCCCCTCACCGGGGAGCTGTTTTTT. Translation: CASSQDPLTGELFF.